This T cell receptor beta chain was recorded in a study of blood T cell repertoires in COVID-19. Assay: immunoSEQ multiplex PCR; the TCRdb copy retains only in-frame clones and omits some. The data contain 250,000 to 350,000 clones, more than 80% of them singletons. The CDR3 totals 16 residues. The V end lost 1 base, the J end lost 0 bases, and 13 bases lay between the germline ends. From germline, CDR1 is SGHDN and CDR2 FVKESK. The rearrangement joins TRBV14 to TRBJ2-7, with D possibly TRBD2 on 6 matching bases. The clonotype originates from a woman aged 25 to 39 who had recovered from COVID-19. The sequenced sample consisted of PBMCs or T cells enriched from blood (not recorded which). CDR3 protein: CASSQVGSSVSYEQYF. Written as DNA, the CDR3 is TGTGCCAGCAGCCAAGTTGGATCTAGCGTCTCCTACGAGCAGTACTTC.